These 29 T cell receptor beta chains share one sample of origin, sequenced in a study of resident and recirculating memory T cells in vitiligo. TCRdb keeps only in-frame clones here, not all; method: immunoSEQ multiplex PCR. Here the sample spans tens of thousands of clones, just over 90% being singletons. The sequencing input was blood. The source is a male donor with vitiligo.

This chain uses TRBV18 with TRBJ1-1; 7 nucleotides match TRBD1. The CDR3 totals 15 residues. The J segment lost 0 bases and the V segment lost 2 bases, leaving 3 bases of the junction unmatched. Germline lookup yields CDR1 KGHSH and CDR2 LQKENI. The CDR3 DNA is TGTGCCAGCTCACCAGGGACAGTGCTGAACACTGAAGCTTTCTTT. Its protein is CASSPGTVLNTEAFF.

This chain connects TRBV19 to TRBJ2-3; 9 nucleotides align to TRBD1. The V gene's germline CDR1 is LNHDA and CDR2 SQIVND (reference sequence). With 4 bases clipped from V and 6 bases from J, the junction kept 2 bases outside the gene matches. CDR3 length equals 13 residues. This CDR3 reads CASSKGQGDTQYF. DNA of the CDR3: TGTGCCAGTAGTAAAGGACAGGGGGATACGCAGTATTTT.

The V call is TRBV19, the J call TRBJ1-2; D remains ambiguous. Trimming left V 0 bases short and J 3 bases short, with 14 bases between. The germline V gene encodes CDR1 LNHDA and CDR2 SQIVND (reference sequence). The CDR3 loop spans 16 amino acids. For the CDR3, the DNA is TGTGCCAGTAGTATAGATTTACGGCGGCGGTACTATGGCTACACCTTC. Translation: CASSIDLRRRYYGYTF. Complete variable domain (other parts from reference TRBV19 and TRBJ1-2): DGGITQSPKYLFRKEGQNVTLSCEQNLNHDAMYWYRQDPGQGLRLIYYSQIVNDFQKGDIAEGYSVSREKKESFPLTVTSAQKNPTAFYLCASSIDLRRRYYGYTFGSGTRLTVV.

The J gene is TRBJ2-3, the V gene TRBV2; TRBD2 is a possible D gene (6 bases). This CDR3 has 16 residues. V lost 2 bases and J lost 2, with 14 bases in between. Germline CDR1 reads SNHLY; CDR2 reads FYNNEI. The CDR3 DNA follows: TGTGCCAGCAGTGAAATCGGGAGTGGAGACACAGATACGCAGTATTTT. It translates to CASSEIGSGDTDTQYF.

The chain combines TRBV10-3 with TRBJ1-5; D gene ambiguous. The CDR3 has 14 amino acids. V lost 2 bases, J lost 2 bases, and 7 bases lay in between. Germline values: CDR1 ENHRY, CDR2 SYGVKD. The CDR3 DNA reads TGTGCCATCAGTGAGGGTCAGGGCAATCAGCCCCAGCATTTT. Translating gives CAISEGQGNQPQHF.

V is TRBV7-3 and J is TRBJ2-1; weak D call: TRBD1 (8 bases). With 5 bases removed from V and 9 bases from J, the gap between germline ends came to 14 bases. The CDR3 sequence is 13 residues long. The germline gives CDR1 SGHTA, CDR2 FQGTGA. DNA of the CDR3: TGTGCCAGCAGCCTGGACAGGGAGGGTGAGCAGTTCTTC. This codes for CASSLDREGEQFF.

CDR3 DNA sequence: TGTGCCACCTTCCTCTACGAGCAGTACTTC. Encoded protein: CATFLYEQYF. The chain employs TRBV2 and TRBJ2-7; D is unclear. The length of the CDR3 is 10 residues. CDR1 SNHLY and CDR2 FYNNEI come from the germline V gene. V lost 10 bases to trimming and J lost 3 bases, with 7 bases between them.

The genes are TRBV28 and TRBJ2-7; TRBD2 is a possible D gene (5 bases). Germline V gives CDR1 MDHEN, CDR2 SYDVKM. V shed 8 bases and J shed 0 bases, with 17 bases lying between them. The CDR3 has 15 amino acids. Here the CDR3 DNA reads TGTGCCAGCGGACTCGGCAGAGTCCCCTCCTACGAGCAGTACTTC. Amino acids: CASGLGRVPSYEQYF.

This clone occurred once. The chain combines TRBV14 with TRBJ2-1, with D hard to call. The CDR3 contains 17 residues. V was shortened by 0 bases and J by 3 bases, with 15 bases between the two germline ends. Germline loops: CDR1 SGHDN, CDR2 FVKESK. The CDR3 region has the DNA TGTGCCAGCAGCCAAGAAATAGCCACCAACTTCTACAATGAGCAGTTCTTC. Its translation is CASSQEIATNFYNEQFF.

V is TRBV4-2 and J is TRBJ2-1, with 11 bases aligning to TRBD2. CDR1 and CDR2 (germline): LGHNA, YNFKEQ. V lost 1 base, J lost 8 bases, and 7 bases stayed unmatched. CDR3 length equals 16 residues. The DNA for the CDR3 is TGTGCCAGCAGCCAAGGCGTAACTAGCGGGAGCTATGAGCAGTTCTTC. This gives the protein CASSQGVTSGSYEQFF.

The chain couples TRBV10-3 to TRBJ2-3, with a weak D call TRBD2 (6 bases). The CDR3 runs 15 residues. Germline loops: CDR1 ENHRY, CDR2 SYGVKD. Trimming cost V 3 bases and J 6 bases, with 16 bases left between them. The CDR3 is CAISDPTRGSDTQYF. CDR3 DNA: TGTGCCATCAGTGATCCTACCCGGGGGAGCGATACGCAGTATTTT.

The V and J genes are TRBV4-1 and TRBJ2-7, with D perhaps TRBD2 (5 bases). The V end lost 1 base, the J end lost 2 bases, and 12 bases lay between the germline ends. The germline gives CDR1 MGHRA, CDR2 YSYEKL. This CDR3 is 15 amino acids long. CDR3 nucleotides: TGCGCCAGCAGCCAAGTCGGACTTGTAACCTACGAGCAGTACTTC. It yields the protein CASSQVGLVTYEQYF.

V gene TRBV7-9 combines with J gene TRBJ2-7, with TRBD1 matching over 9 bases. Trimming took 5 bases from V and 3 from J; bases not matched to a gene: 2. Germline values: CDR1 SEHNR, CDR2 FQNEAQ (reference sequence). The CDR3 covers 13 residues. In DNA, the CDR3 is TGTGCCAGCAGCCGGACAGGGGACTACGAGCAGTACTTC. It encodes CASSRTGDYEQYF.

The chain employs TRBV9 and TRBJ2-7; 7 nucleotides agree with TRBD2. V dropped 0 bases and J dropped 0; count of bases not matched to a gene: 3. The germline gives CDR1 SGDLS, CDR2 YYNGEE. The CDR3 is 15 residues long. In nucleotides, the CDR3 is TGTGCCAGCAGCGTAGGACTAGCCCTCTCCTACGAGCAGTACTTC. As protein: CASSVGLALSYEQYF. The full variable domain, rest sourced from reference TRBV9 and TRBJ2-7, is DSGVTQTPKHLITATGQRVTLRCSPRSGDLSVYWYQQSLDQGLQFLIQYYNGEERAKGNILERFSAQQFPDLHSELNLSSLELGDSALYFCASSVGLALSYEQYFGPGTRLTVT.

This clone was seen a handful of times. The chain has TRBV9 and TRBJ2-1, with 7 nucleotides matching TRBD2. Germline CDR1 and CDR2: SGDLS and YYNGEE. V was clipped by 4 bases and J by 9 bases; unmatched bases: 13. This CDR3 has 15 residues. The CDR3 region has the DNA TGTGCCAGCAGCCCTGGGGGGGGGTACAAGGGTGAGCAGTTCTTC. The encoded protein is CASSPGGGYKGEQFF.

This clone is classed as medium-sized. In the same sample, other DNA sequences code for this CDR3. The chain is built from TRBV9 and TRBJ2-3; D gene ambiguous. This CDR3 is 13 amino acids long. The germline V and J ends were trimmed by 0 bases and 6 bases, with 8 bases remaining between them. CDR1 is SGDLS, CDR2 YYNGEE, per germline. This CDR3 is CASSVGERDTQYF. The CDR3 region has the DNA TGTGCCAGCAGCGTAGGCGAGAGGGATACGCAGTATTTT.

The chain employs TRBV7-8 and TRBJ1-2; D is ambiguous. The CDR3 contains 14 residues. V lost 0 bases and J 1 base, leaving 6 bases between the germline ends. CDR1 SGHVS and CDR2 FQNEAQ come from the germline V gene. The CDR3 sequence is CASSLASFNYGYTF. DNA for the CDR3: TGTGCCAGCAGCTTAGCGAGCTTTAACTATGGCTACACCTTC.

The chain links TRBV18 to TRBJ2-3, with 10 nucleotides matching TRBD1. V dropped 0 bases and J dropped 2; count of bases not matched to a gene: 5. The CDR3 sequence is 17 residues long. Germline CDR1 is KGHSH and CDR2 is LQKENI. The CDR3 sequence is CASSPPGQGSYTDTQYF. As DNA, the CDR3 is TGTGCCAGCTCACCACCGGGACAGGGGTCATACACAGATACGCAGTATTTT.

The chain has TRBV4-2 and TRBJ2-7; 7 nucleotides match TRBD1. J gave up 2 bases and V 0 bases, and 10 bases lay outside the gene matches. Germline CDR1 reads LGHNA; CDR2 reads YNFKEQ. This CDR3 has 17 residues. The CDR3 region has the DNA TGTGCCAGCAGCCAAGAATATATCGGGGACAGTGCCTACGAGCAGTACTTC. Amino acids: CASSQEYIGDSAYEQYF.

The chain recombines TRBV7-3 with TRBJ2-7, with D unresolved. Germline V gene data show CDR1 as SGHTA and CDR2 as FQGTGA. V dropped 1 base and J dropped 2 bases, with 12 bases sitting between them. The CDR3 covers 15 residues. The CDR3 region is CASSLRPGSTYEQYF. The CDR3 DNA is TGTGCCAGCAGCTTAAGGCCGGGTTCGACCTACGAGCAGTACTTC.

There are a few counts of this clone. J is TRBJ1-1 and V is TRBV2; TRBD1 is a possible D gene (6 bases). This CDR3 spans 13 amino acids. Trimming removed 7 bases from V and 5 bases from J, with 14 bases in between. Germline V gives CDR1 SNHLY, CDR2 FYNNEI. This CDR3 reads CASTETGGTEAFF. The CDR3 DNA follows: TGTGCCAGCACGGAGACAGGAGGAACTGAAGCTTTCTTT.

The chain uses TRBV29-1 and TRBJ2-7, with 7 bases fitting TRBD1. CDR1 and CDR2 from the germline V gene are SQVTM and ANQGSEA. This CDR3 contains 13 residues. Germline trimming cut 6 bases from V and 0 bases from J; bases unmatched to any gene: 5. The CDR3 is CSVEDRTSYEQYF. The CDR3 DNA reads as TGCAGCGTGGAGGACAGGACCTCCTACGAGCAGTACTTC.

This rearrangement joins TRBV7-6 to TRBJ1-1; D is unclear. The germline V gene encodes CDR1 SGHVS and CDR2 FNYEAQ. V was shortened by 4 bases and J by 3 bases, with 6 bases between the two germline ends. The CDR3 loop spans 12 amino acids. The DNA of the CDR3 is TGTGCCAGCAGCTGGGGAGACACTGAAGCTTTCTTT. It codes for CASSWGDTEAFF.

The chain recombines TRBV7-9 with TRBJ2-2, with D possibly matching TRBD2 (6 bases). Trimming removed 5 bases from V and 9 bases from J, with 22 bases in between. This CDR3 has 16 residues. Looked up from germline, CDR1 is SEHNR and CDR2 is FQNEAQ (reference sequence). The CDR3 loop reads CASSLDGTYYLRELFF. CDR3 coding DNA: TGTGCCAGCAGCCTCGATGGGACTTACTACCTTAGGGAGCTGTTTTTT.

The chain links TRBV6-5 to TRBJ1-2; D remains unclear. The germline V gene encodes CDR1 MNHEY and CDR2 SVGAGI. V was clipped by 5 bases and J by 7 bases, with 17 bases between them. This CDR3 is 14 amino acids long. CDR3 coding DNA: TGTGCCAGCAGTGGAACGCGGCGGGGTTCTGGCTACACCTTC. As protein: CASSGTRRGSGYTF.

This rearrangement joins TRBV28 to TRBJ2-7, with TRBD1 as a possible D gene (6 bases). Between the trimmed V and J ends, which lost 5 bases and 2 bases, there was a span of 19 bases. CDR3 length: 16 amino acids. CDR1 is MDHEN and CDR2 is SYDVKM in the germline V gene. The CDR3 bases are TGTGCCAGCAGTGGAACCCCAGGGGCCCTGGCCTACGAGCAGTACTTC. Its translation is CASSGTPGALAYEQYF.

The chain has TRBV18 and TRBJ2-7, with D possibly matching TRBD2 (6 bases). Trimming took 6 bases from V and 0 from J, leaving 18 bases between them. Germline V gene data show CDR1 as KGHSH and CDR2 as LQKENI. The CDR3 is made up of 16 amino acids. The CDR3 is CASSLTGGSGSYEQYF. The CDR3 DNA sequence: TGTGCCAGCTCCCTCACCGGAGGGTCGGGCTCCTACGAGCAGTACTTC.

This clone has just one count. The rearrangement links TRBV5-1 to TRBJ2-5, with no clear D. CDR3 length equals 14 residues. The V and J ends lost 1 base and 9 bases respectively, with 16 bases between them. The germline V gene encodes CDR1 SGHRS and CDR2 YFSETQ. The CDR3 region has the DNA TGCGCCAGCAGCTTGAACGACCGGGTCCGGGCCCAGTACTTC. As protein: CASSLNDRVRAQYF.

The chain joins TRBV9 to TRBJ2-1; 16 bases fit TRBD2. CDR3 length: 16 amino acids. The J segment lost 8 bases and the V segment lost 4 bases, leaving 6 bases of the junction unmatched. Germline V CDR1 and CDR2: SGDLS, YYNGEE. CDR3 sequence (DNA): TGTGCCAGCAGCTTGGGACTAGCGGGAGGGCGAGATGAGCAGTTCTTC. As protein: CASSLGLAGGRDEQFF.